This paragraph reports one T cell receptor (beta chain). The target of this receptor is not known. No much larger clone is present one base from it, and per-base qualities are unavailable. The data are from a study of blood T cells in healthy people across ages (dated by TCRdb to the mid-2010s). Broadly, across the study: In model experiments, roughly one uniquely barcoded TCR beta cDNA molecule per two T cells was captured by template switching. The study measured age-related changes in TCR beta repertoire diversity using deep sequencing normalized with unique cDNA molecular identifiers. The donors were split into four age groups: young (average about 15 years), middle-aged (39), aged (approximately 59) and long-lived (about 82). To avoid experimental bias, donors of different ages were spread randomly across the sequencing lanes. The study analyzed two additional independent replicas of 1 million unique cDNA reads from the same blood draw for two donors, one aged 18 to 29 and one aged 80 or older. Results the study describes overall, beyond this receptor: Because profiling used bulk unsorted PBMCs, naive and antigen-experienced compartments could not be compared conclusively. The CMV infection status of donors was not known, potentially confounding age-related changes in expanded clonotypes. Estimates of total diversity based on one million sequenced T cells were considered lower bounds and underestimates. The percentage of naive T cells measured by flow cytometry correlated strongly with observed TCR beta diversity. Compared with the aged group, more naive CD4+ T cells, fewer expanded clones and increased TCR diversity were shown by the long-lived group, suggesting age selection. Observed TCR beta diversity per million T cells fell roughly linearly with age, and a significant reduction was already apparent by age roughly 40.

Donors were 39 systemically healthy Caucasian individuals from Russia aged roughly 6 to 90 years. Each donor gave ten milliliters of peripheral blood, collected into EDTA-treated Vacutainer tubes. PBMCs were isolated by Ficoll-Paque density-gradient centrifugation, with at least 6 million obtained per sample. Total RNA, at least 5 micrograms per sample, was extracted from PBMCs with Trizol reagent. For every donor, flow cytometry on a PBMC aliquot measured the percentage of naive CD45RAhigh/CD27high T cells. The cysteine opens and the phenylalanine closes a CDR3 of 15 amino acids. Only CDR3 DNA is held: 45 bases, read in frame from base 1. CDR1 LGHDT and CDR2 YNNKEL were looked up in the germline V gene (reference sequence). The library was produced with 5' RACE. The instrument given in TCRdb is Illumina HiSeq 2500. A second PCR of roughly 6 to 11 cycles was run with a J-beta primer mix and a sample-barcoded 5' primer. Each TCR beta cDNA molecule received a unique molecular identifier from a template-switch 5' adaptor carrying 12 random nucleotides. Each sample yielded at least 3 million CDR3-containing paired-end reads. First-strand cDNA synthesis was performed from all RNA using the Mint cDNA synthesis kit, with priming by a TRBC-specific oligonucleotide. Following uracil-DNA glycosylase treatment, all cDNA underwent a first 18-cycle PCR with the universal primers M1SS and BC2_uni_R. Per the original workflow: For normalization, 1 million high-quality reads were randomly selected from each sample, with every read carrying a distinct molecular identifier. Instead of being binned into consensus sequences, reads with shared molecular identifiers were discarded. CDR3 identification, clonotype clustering and error correction used MiTCR with a Q25 quality threshold and the strictest error-elimination algorithm. A nonparametric unseen species model using Euler transformation provided a lower-bound estimate of total TCR beta diversity. Using fastp at Q25 and MiXCR, TCRdb reprocessed the public reads and kept productive beta chains. Identical CDR3 proteins give one entry, which carries the most common genes and DNA. These V and J calls originate from TCRdb's pipeline instead of the authors' own analysis. Present in this sample are about 1.1 million distinct CDR3 sequences, about two fifths of which were seen just once. Around 14% of the sample comes from the top ten.

The TCR was taken from a man younger than 35 in good health. This receptor chain uses TRBV3-1 and TRBJ2-4, with the D gene not clear enough to name. Judging by the DNA end, TRBJ2-7 fits better; the J call may be wrong. The specimen was blood. The bases read TGTGCCAGCAGCCCCGGCCCTTTCCGCTACTACGAGCAGTACTTC. This codes for CASSPGPFRYYEQYF.